This paragraph covers one T cell receptor (beta chain) sequence. The CDR3 totals 16 residues. Germline V gene lookup returns CDR1 SGHNT and CDR2 YYREEE (reference sequence). Trimming left V 4 bases short and J 1 base short, with 14 bases between. The data originate from a study of T cells in Graves' hyperthyroidism and ophthalmopathy. The study left out patients who had uncontrolled infection, other autoimmune disease, pregnancy or lactation. Amplification of TCR beta CDR3 regions used RNA as the template. The HTBI set primed first-round TCR CDR3 RT-PCR. TCRdb passed the multiplex PCR reads through MiXCR, listing each CDR3 protein once. The top ten clones hold roughly 8% of a sample with about 720,000 distinct CDR3 sequences, about 16% of them seen once.

This clonotype was sampled from a man between 18 and 29 years old with Graves' hyperthyroidism. The chain employs TRBV5-4 and TRBJ2-2; D may be TRBD2 (6 bases). Sample: blood. The CDR3 DNA reads TGTGCCAGCAGCAGCCTCGGCGGGGTGAACACCGGGGAGCTGTTTTTT. Its protein product is CASSSLGGVNTGELFF.